Listed here is a single T cell receptor (beta chain). The data were taken from a study of blood T cell repertoires in COVID-19. The protocol was immunoSEQ multiplex PCR, while the TCRdb copy is restricted to in-frame clones and leaves out a portion. Of approximately 200,000 clones listed, roughly 86% are singletons. The trim removed 6 bases at V and 5 bases at J, leaving 0 bases unmatched. This CDR3 has 10 amino acids. Germline CDR1 reads SQVTM; CDR2 reads ANQGSEA. All recovered Cohort 3 donors got two negative PCRs, got clearance, or saw symptom resolution. The chain links TRBV29-1 to TRBJ2-5; 7 nucleotides align to TRBD2. Sequencing was done on a sample of PBMCs or T cells enriched from blood (not recorded which). The clonotype originates from a woman aged 25 to 39 who had recovered from COVID-19. The CDR3 sequence: CSVGGETQYF. As DNA, the CDR3 is TGCAGCGTGGGAGGGGAGACCCAGTACTTC.